This TCR beta chain emerged from a study of shared clonotypes between healthy human individuals. Across the study: Aged 18 to 49, the donors were a couple of women and a few men.

CD8 cells regarded as naive lacked CD45RO, were positively chosen for CCR7, and omitted terminally differentiated effector memory CD45RA+ cells. Germline V lookup: CDR1 MNHEY, CDR2 SMNVEV (reference sequence). CDR3 size: 16 residues. After removal of 4 bases from V and 7 bases from J, the junction contained 13 bases not matched to a gene. Every immunoSEQ plate was one replicate of a subset's evenly spread DNA. The method was immunoSEQ multiplex PCR; TCRdb's version includes in-frame clones alone and lacks a portion of them. The profile covers approximately 720,000 clones, with 92% appearing a single time and approximately 25% taken by the ten largest.

This chain joins TRBV27 and TRBJ2-3, with 8 nucleotides matching TRBD2. This clonotype was obtained from a man aged 30 to 45 in good health. Sequencing input: naive CD8+ T cells sorted from blood. The CDR3 region is CASSSIPGLGHHTQYF. CDR3 DNA: TGTGCCAGCAGTTCAATTCCGGGACTAGGACATCATACGCAGTATTTT.